The 21 T cell receptor beta chains reported below all come from one sample, sequenced in a study of T-cell reconstitution after alpha-beta-depleted transplantation in children. Molecular barcoding with unique molecular identifiers was used for the TCRbeta library. Via MiXCR, TCRdb re-called the PCR reads, giving one row per CDR3 protein. The sample contains about 830,000 distinct CDR3 sequences, 15% to 20% of which appear only once. The material was PBMCs, mostly from graft donor cells, obtained 360 days after TCRalphabeta/CD19-depleted stem cell transplant. The receptors were sampled from a male patient younger than 18 who had a stem cell transplant for acute lymphoblastic leukemia, so the T cells may come from the graft donor.

This chain joins TRBV7-9 and TRBJ2-3, with 9 bases aligning to TRBD2. The CDR3 has 17 residues. J gave up 1 base and V 4 bases, and 9 bases lay outside the gene matches. Germline CDR1 and CDR2: SEHNR and FQNEAQ (reference sequence). CDR3 residues: CASSSNNGTSRTDTQYF. The CDR3 DNA reads as TGTGCCAGCAGCTCCAACAACGGGACTAGCCGCACAGATACGCAGTATTTT.

This clonotype was recorded a few times. The chain uses TRBV3-1 and TRBJ1-1, with 7 bases aligning to TRBD1. Germline lookup yields CDR1 LGHDT and CDR2 YNNKEL (reference sequence). Unmatched junction bases numbered 14, after V lost 4 bases and J lost 3 bases. This CDR3 region has 17 residues. In nucleotides, the CDR3 is TGTGCCAGCAGCCTCGAGACGGTGGCAAGGGGGCACACTGAAGCTTTCTTT. It is translated as CASSLETVARGHTEAFF.

The sample holds one count of this clonotype. The chain combines TRBV5-6 with TRBJ2-3; D not resolved. Germline V gene lookup returns CDR1 SGHDT and CDR2 YYEEEE. The CDR3 has 13 amino acids. Between the trimmed V and J ends, which lost 3 bases and 5 bases, there was a span of 10 bases. The DNA of the CDR3 is TGTGCCAGCAGCTCGCGACTTCGAGATACGCAGTATTTT. Encoded protein: CASSSRLRDTQYF.

This clonotype was found a few times. This chain uses TRBV5-5 with TRBJ1-2; no clear D. The CDR3 length is 13 residues. Trimming took off 0 bases at V and 5 bases at J, with 8 bases between the two ends. Germline V gene sequence: CDR1 SGHKS, CDR2 YYEKEE (reference sequence). This CDR3 is CASSLGREYGYTF. The DNA for the CDR3 is TGTGCCAGCAGCTTGGGTCGGGAGTATGGCTACACCTTC.

This clonotype was picked up a small number of times. The rearrangement joins TRBV29-1 to TRBJ2-1; 7 nucleotides match TRBD1. The V and J ends lost 7 bases and 4 bases, in that order; junction bases with no gene match: 1. This CDR3 spans 11 amino acids. The germline CDR1 and CDR2 sequences are SQVTM and ANQGSEA. The CDR3 here is CSGDSYNEQFF. The CDR3 nucleotides are TGCAGCGGGGACAGTTACAATGAGCAGTTCTTC.

The CDR3 sequence: CSVVAGPTNTEAFF. CDR3 coding DNA: TGCAGCGTTGTTGCGGGGCCCACGAACACTGAAGCTTTCTTT. The chain links TRBV29-1 to TRBJ1-1; D is possibly TRBD1 (5 bases). V lost 4 bases and J lost 1, with 13 bases in between. CDR1 is SQVTM, CDR2 ANQGSEA, per germline. The CDR3 consists of 14 residues.

The chain has TRBV24-1 and TRBJ1-5; 8 positions match TRBD1. This CDR3 region has 15 residues. V trimming: 3 bases; J trimming: 6 bases; junction bases outside the gene matches: 6. Germline V lookup: CDR1 KGHDR, CDR2 SFDVKD. The CDR3 coding sequence is TGTGCCACCAGTGATCAGGGGGCTTCGATTCAGCCCCAGCATTTT. Translation gives CATSDQGASIQPQHF.

Only a few counts were recorded for this clonotype. This rearrangement joins TRBV5-6 to TRBJ2-7; D is perhaps TRBD1 (5 bases). CDR3 size: 13 residues. V was shortened by 2 bases and J by 4 bases, with 10 bases between the two germline ends. Germline loops: CDR1 SGHDT, CDR2 YYEEEE. The CDR3 DNA follows: TGTGCCAGCAGCTTAATGCGGACATACGAGCAGTACTTC. It specifies CASSLMRTYEQYF.

In its sample, this clonotype was seen a few times. This chain connects TRBV7-9 to TRBJ2-6; no firm D call. Deletions cut 2 bases from V and 4 bases from J, with 12 bases between. The CDR3 covers 16 residues. Germline CDR1 reads SEHNR; CDR2 reads FQNEAQ (reference sequence). The CDR3 here is CASSLKRVEGANVLTF. In DNA, the CDR3 is TGTGCCAGCAGCTTAAAAAGAGTGGAAGGGGCCAACGTCCTGACTTTC.

The V and J genes are TRBV10-3 and TRBJ2-7; 10 nucleotides match TRBD2. The CDR3 has 15 amino acids. V gave up 2 bases and J gave up 7 bases; unmatched junction bases: 8. Germline assignment: CDR1 ENHRY and CDR2 SYGVKD. Written as DNA, the CDR3 is TGTGCCATCAGTGAGGATCCCCCGGGACTAGCGGAGCAGTACTTC. This codes for CAISEDPPGLAEQYF.

The chain employs TRBV2 and TRBJ2-3, with 7 bases aligning to TRBD1. There are 15 residues in the CDR3. The J segment lost 2 bases and the V segment lost 6 bases, leaving 8 bases of the junction unmatched. Germline V gene sequence: CDR1 SNHLY, CDR2 FYNNEI. CDR3 loop: CASSSTTGDTDTQYF. As DNA, the CDR3 is TGTGCCAGCAGCTCGACCACAGGGGACACAGATACGCAGTATTTT.

This clonotype was observed a handful of times. The chain recombines TRBV5-1 with TRBJ2-1; perhaps TRBD2 as D (6 bases). The CDR3 runs 14 residues. Between the trimmed V and J ends, which lost 4 bases and 7 bases, there was a span of 15 bases. CDR1 is SGHRS, CDR2 YFSETQ, per germline. Written as DNA, the CDR3 is TGCGCCAGCAGCGGGGCGGAGGGAGGTAATGAGCAGTTCTTC. It codes for CASSGAEGGNEQFF.

Ten or more counts support this clonotype. The CDR3 is CASSGGGYTF. CDR3 DNA sequence: TGTGCCAGCAGTGGGGGAGGCTACACCTTC. The chain carries TRBV25-1 and TRBJ1-2; D remains unclear. Germline V gene sequence: CDR1 MGHDK, CDR2 SYGVNS. V shed 4 bases and J shed 8 bases, with 5 bases lying between them. The CDR3 extends over 10 amino acids.

The chain has TRBV4-2 and TRBJ2-2; D tentatively fits TRBD1 or TRBD2 (5 bases each). V shed 1 base and J shed 6 bases, with 12 bases lying between them. This CDR3 region has 15 residues. Germline assignment: CDR1 LGHNA and CDR2 YNFKEQ. CDR3 region: CASSQARERSGELFF. The CDR3 coding sequence is TGTGCCAGCAGCCAAGCCAGGGAGAGGTCCGGGGAGCTGTTTTTT.

This clonotype was seen at least ten times. V usage is TRBV24-1 and J usage is TRBJ2-3; possibly TRBD2 for D (5 bases). The V gene's germline CDR1 is KGHDR and CDR2 SFDVKD. The CDR3 is made up of 16 amino acids. Deletions cut 1 base from V and 3 bases from J, with 13 bases between. CDR3 bases: TGTGCCACCAGTGATTTTGGACCGCCGGGGACAGATACGCAGTATTTT. The encoded protein is CATSDFGPPGTDTQYF.

This clonotype was observed a handful of times. The chain combines TRBV25-1 with TRBJ2-1, with D tentatively TRBD2 (6 bases). Trimming removed 1 base from V and 9 bases from J, with 16 bases in between. CDR1 is MGHDK, CDR2 SYGVNS, per germline. CDR3 length equals 15 residues. CDR3 region: CASSESRLVLGEQFF. The CDR3 nucleotides are TGTGCCAGCAGTGAATCGCGACTAGTCTTGGGTGAGCAGTTCTTC.

This clonotype was seen a few times. The gene calls are TRBV6-1 and TRBJ2-2; maybe TRBD2 (5 bases). This CDR3 has 14 amino acids. The V end lost 4 bases, the J end lost 5 bases, and 11 bases lay between the germline ends. The germline CDR1 and CDR2 sequences are MNHNS and SASEGT. The CDR3 DNA reads as TGTGCCAGCAGTGCGCTGGACTCTACCGGGGAGCTGTTTTTT. Its protein product is CASSALDSTGELFF.

The V call is TRBV7-9, the J call TRBJ2-7, with 9 bases that match TRBD1. CDR1 and CDR2 (germline): SEHNR, FQNEAQ (reference sequence). Unmatched junction bases numbered 7, after V lost 5 bases and J lost 2 bases. The CDR3 is made up of 15 amino acids. For the CDR3, the DNA is TGTGCCAGCAGCCCCGTGGGGACAGGGACCTACGAGCAGTACTTC. Its protein product is CASSPVGTGTYEQYF.

This clonotype showed up just a few times. The V and J genes are TRBV12-3 or TRBV12-4 and TRBJ1-5; the D gene is possibly TRBD1 (6 bases). The ends were cut back, 6 bases at V and 4 bases at J, with 16 bases in the middle. The CDR3 covers 15 residues. The CDR3 reads CASRAQGHSNQPQHF. In nucleotides, the CDR3 is TGTGCCAGCAGGGCACAGGGTCATAGTAATCAGCCCCAGCATTTT.

This clonotype has at least ten counts. This sequence joins TRBV5-1 and TRBJ2-3, with 7 bases identical to TRBD1. This CDR3 region has 14 residues. Germline V CDR1 and CDR2: SGHRS, YFSETQ. V dropped 1 base and J dropped 4; count of bases not matched to a gene: 3. CDR3 in DNA: TGCGCCAGCAGCTTGATGCAGGGGGCAGATACGCAGTATTTT. Protein sequence: CASSLMQGADTQYF.

The J gene is TRBJ2-1, the V gene TRBV12-3 or TRBV12-4; D not resolved. Trimming shortened V by 1 base and J by 3 bases, and 10 bases separated the two germline ends. The CDR3 sequence is 15 residues long. Here the CDR3 DNA reads TGTGCCAGCAGTTTAGTGAACAGATACTACAATGAGCAGTTCTTC. Translation gives CASSLVNRYYNEQFF.